This T cell receptor beta chain was identified during a study of shared T cell receptors in the human thymus (dated by TCRdb to about 2021). The study in broad terms: The study examined how self-reactive, shared T-cell receptor alpha chains are generated in the human thymus.

Library generation was performed with the immunoSEQ multiplex PCR assay. In TCRdb, the immuneACCESS table is reduced to in-frame sequences with V and J assigned. These tables do not hold every clone; where another copy was compared, an unresolved V gene accounts for under half, and the others remain unexplained. Recorded for this sample are 500,000 to 750,000 clones; 85% to 90% of them occurred a single time. The ten biggest clones cover 0.0095% to 0.012% of the sample. The CDR3 has 18 amino acids, counting the end cysteine and phenylalanine. Only the CDR3 DNA stays, 54 bases, in frame from base 1. Taken from the germline V gene (reference sequence), the CDR1 and CDR2 loops are LNHNV and YYDKDF. V is clipped by 1 base and J by 3 bases, and the sequence between their germline boundaries is 19 bases long. Of note for this clone: Its antigen is currently not known. Per-base qualities were not stored, and no clone one base away is much larger.

The same specimen was also included in a second study, on human thymus T cells. The second study also describes: Donors were immunologically healthy infants undergoing open corrective cardiac surgery for congenital heart defects in Finland. Thymus tissue was collected as surgical resects that were removed during corrective cardiac surgery. Both the thymic and the peripheral blood repertoires appeared to show biased V and J gene segment usage. The related research reported highly overlapping thymic TCR repertoires among unrelated individuals. TCR alpha and beta repertoires from roughly 8 infant thymus samples and a few related peripheral blood samples were characterized in the study. The infant donors were roughly 7 to 244 days old, and the cohort included several males and a couple of females. Thymocytes were mechanically released from the tissue and were stored as pellets of roughly 9-33 million cells at -70 degrees C. Genomic DNA was extracted from frozen cell pellets with a QIAsymphony instrument. The immunoSEQ multiplex PCR assay was used to amplify the TCRB and TCRAD loci from a standardized quantity of quality-controlled genomic DNA. The amplicons spanned the V(D)J region and were long enough to cover the CDR3 and allow V and J genes to be identified. Amplicon sequencing was performed on an Illumina platform through the commercial immunoSEQ service. Primer bias and sequencing errors were corrected as previously described, and TCRAD and TCRB were defined on the basis of the IMGT database. immunoSEQ Analyzer 3.0 and VDJTools were used for repertoire analysis, which covered basic statistics, V/J segment usage, diversity estimates, rarefaction and pairwise overlap. Chao1, ChaoE, Efron-Thisted, Shannon and inverse Simpson indices were used to estimate diversity, which was also estimated on datasets down-sampled to the smallest sample. Repertoire overlap was determined by strict matching of CDR3 nucleotide sequence, V gene and J gene, and Jaccard-based multidimensional scaling clustering was applied. On average, thymus samples yielded hundreds of thousands of unique TCRB clonotypes, whereas blood samples yielded about 84,000.

This clonotype was obtained from a boy under two years old with a congenital heart defect. Donor details come from another sample of the same person, matched by shared clones. Sequencing was done on a sample of thymocytes. Rearrangement joined TRBV15 to TRBJ1-5, with an unclear D gene assignment. The encoded CDR3 is CATSRVKGNRKFNQPQHF. The bases are TGTGCCACCAGCAGAGTGAAAGGTAACAGAAAATTCAATCAGCCCCAGCATTTT.